The 27 T cell receptor beta chains below were found in one sample sequenced in a study of T cells in localized non-small cell lung cancer. Clones were sequenced by immunoSEQ multiplex PCR, and TCRdb holds only the in-frame ones, with some missing. The repertoire holds 2,500 to 4,000 clones, with 25% to 35% as singletons. Here the sequenced sample was lung tumor tissue, taken before any cancer treatment. These receptors were obtained from a man between 40 and 70 years old with stage I lung adenocarcinoma.

The genes are TRBV29-1 and TRBJ2-4; 7 bases match TRBD1. This CDR3 region has 13 residues. Germline V gene sequence: CDR1 SQVTM, CDR2 ANQGSEA. Trimming at V came to 5 bases and at J to 2 bases, leaving 3 bases not matched to a gene. Here the CDR3 DNA reads TGCAGCGTTTCCAGGGGGACCAAAAACATTCAGTACTTC. It encodes CSVSRGTKNIQYF.

The CDR3 sequence: CASSPSGVSYEQYF. For the CDR3, the DNA is TGTGCCAGCTCCCCTAGCGGGGTGTCCTACGAGCAGTACTTC. The rearrangement uses TRBV18 and TRBJ2-7, with 9 bases that match TRBD2. CDR1 and CDR2 from the germline V gene are KGHSH and LQKENI. This CDR3 is built from 14 residues. With V trimmed by 6 bases and J by 1 base, 4 bases remained unmatched.

This rearrangement joins TRBV11-3 to TRBJ2-7, with D possibly called TRBD1 or TRBD2 (5 bases each). The CDR3 loop spans 15 amino acids. V was trimmed by 5 bases and J by 4 bases, leaving 18 bases between them. Germline CDR1 reads SGHNT; CDR2 reads YENEEA. The CDR3 DNA reads as TGTGCCAGCAGCCACGGCGTCGGAGAGGGGTACGAGCAGTACTTC. It codes for CASSHGVGEGYEQYF. The full variable domain, rest sourced from reference TRBV11-3 and TRBJ2-7, is EAGVVQSPRYKIIEKKQPVAFWCNPISGHNTLYWYLQNLGQGPELLIRYENEEAVDDSQLPKDRFSAERLKGVDSTLKIQPAELGDSAVYLCASSHGVGEGYEQYFGPGTRLTVT.

Here the CDR3 DNA reads TGTGGGGCGGGCGGTTTAGCCAAAAACATTCAGTACTTC. Protein sequence: CGAGGLAKNIQYF. This chain uses TRBV30 with TRBJ2-4; the D gene is possibly TRBD2 (5 bases). From germline, CDR1 is GTSNPN and CDR2 SVGIG (reference sequence). The length of the CDR3 is 13 residues.

This clone was observed a single time. The rearrangement uses TRBV18 and TRBJ2-7; a possible D gene is TRBD1 (6 bases). The V gene lost 5 bases and the J gene lost 3 bases, with 8 bases spanning the gap. The length of the CDR3 is 12 residues. Per the germline V gene, CDR1 is KGHSH and CDR2 is LQKENI. The DNA for the CDR3 is TGTGCCAGCTCAGGGACAAACTACGAGCAGTACTTC. This codes for CASSGTNYEQYF.

The chain uses TRBV18 and TRBJ2-2; 8 bases fit TRBD1. This CDR3 has 15 residues. The V gene end was trimmed by 3 bases and the J gene end by 4 bases; junction bases not matched to a gene: 4. Germline values: CDR1 KGHSH, CDR2 LQKENI. CDR3 sequence (DNA): TGTGCCAGCTCACCGTGGACAGGGATCACCGGGGAGCTGTTTTTT. Its translation is CASSPWTGITGELFF.

This chain uses TRBV6-8 with TRBJ2-7; D is unclear. The CDR3 totals 12 residues. The germline CDR1 and CDR2 sequences are MNHGY and SAAAGT. V shed 3 bases and J shed 2 bases, with 5 bases lying between them. Written as DNA, the CDR3 is TGTGCCAGCAGTTATGGTCCCTACGAGCAGTACTTC. Translating gives CASSYGPYEQYF.

The J gene is TRBJ2-7, the V gene TRBV11-3, with unresolved D. Germline loops: CDR1 SGHNT, CDR2 YENEEA. This CDR3 region has 17 residues. The V and J ends lost 1 base and 4 bases respectively, with 20 bases between them. CDR3 amino acids: CASSLVLGSAPGYEQYF. In DNA, the CDR3 is TGTGCCAGCAGCTTAGTTCTAGGCAGCGCCCCAGGTTACGAGCAGTACTTC.

The chain is built from TRBV18 and TRBJ2-7, with a weak D call TRBD2 (5 bases). Germline V gene sequence: CDR1 KGHSH, CDR2 LQKENI. V lost 2 bases and J 6 bases, leaving 8 bases between the germline ends. The CDR3 is 12 amino acids. The CDR3 is CASSPGRGEQYF. The CDR3 DNA follows: TGTGCCAGCTCACCAGGACGGGGCGAGCAGTACTTC.

This clone was counted between two and nine times. This chain links TRBV9 with TRBJ1-2; 9 bases agree with TRBD1. This CDR3 has 13 amino acids. Germline values: CDR1 SGDLS, CDR2 YYNGEE. J was trimmed by 6 bases and V by 4 bases; bases with no gene match: 4. This CDR3 reads CASSTGGGNGYTF. For the CDR3, the DNA is TGTGCCAGCAGCACAGGGGGCGGAAATGGCTACACCTTC.

There are a few counts of this clone. The rearrangement links TRBV30 to TRBJ1-3; D may be TRBD1 (6 bases). The CDR3 runs 15 residues. Trimming shortened V by 5 bases and J by 0 bases, and 14 bases separated the two germline ends. The germline CDR1 and CDR2 sequences are GTSNPN and SVGIG (reference sequence). The CDR3 DNA sequence: TGTGCCTGGGATAGACAGGATTACTCTGGAAACACCATATATTTT. Its protein product is CAWDRQDYSGNTIYF. The full variable domain, with the rest looked up from reference TRBV30 and TRBJ1-3, is SQTIHQWPATLVQPVGSPLSLECTVEGTSNPNLYWYRQAAGRGLQLLFYSVGIGQISSEVPQNLSASRPQDRQFILSSKKLLLSDSGFYLCAWDRQDYSGNTIYFGEGSWLTVV.

The gene calls are TRBV11-3 and TRBJ2-3; D is possibly TRBD1 or TRBD2 (5 bases each). Trimming shortened V by 3 bases and J by 4 bases, and 14 bases separated the two germline ends. CDR3 length equals 15 residues. Germline V gene data show CDR1 as SGHNT and CDR2 as YENEEA. The CDR3 sequence is CASSLGDSRADTQYF. The DNA for the CDR3 is TGTGCCAGCAGCTTGGGGGATAGCCGTGCAGATACGCAGTATTTT.

This chain links TRBV19 with TRBJ1-2; 7 nucleotides align to TRBD1. J lost 4 bases, V lost 5 bases, and 4 bases had no gene match. The CDR3 runs to 13 residues. Per germline, CDR1 LNHDA and CDR2 SQIVND (reference sequence). The CDR3 here is CASSPDRAYGYTF. The CDR3 nucleotides are TGTGCCAGTAGTCCCGACAGGGCCTATGGCTACACCTTC.

The chain combines TRBV9 with TRBJ2-7; 8 bases are shared with TRBD2. V lost 0 bases to trimming and J lost 0 bases; unmatched junction nucleotides: 2. The CDR3 is made up of 15 amino acids. Germline values: CDR1 SGDLS, CDR2 YYNGEE. CDR3 nucleotides: TGTGCCAGCAGCGTAGAAGCGGGGGCCTCCTACGAGCAGTACTTC. Translating it yields CASSVEAGASYEQYF.

By sample fraction, this clone is medium-sized. The chain has TRBV7-5 and TRBJ2-3. TRBV7-5 corresponds to a pseudogene. CDR3 length: 14 amino acids. The DNA for the CDR3 is TGTGCCAGCAGCTTTGTGGGGACCACAGATACGCAGTATTTT. Its translation: CASSFVGTTDTQYF.

This clone was seen a handful of times. The CDR3 DNA is TGTGCCAGCAGCCTCCGAGACAGGGGATACTACGAGCAGTACTTC. It codes for CASSLRDRGYYEQYF. V gene TRBV6-7 combines with J gene TRBJ2-7, with 8 bases matching TRBD1. TRBV6-7 counts as an open reading frame of uncertain function. The CDR3 is made up of 15 amino acids. V shed 6 bases and J 3 bases; nucleotides not matched to a gene: 10.

This clone turned up a few times. This rearrangement joins TRBV29-1 to TRBJ2-2; D is perhaps TRBD1 (5 bases). V was shortened by 8 bases and J by 3 bases, with 10 bases between the two germline ends. The CDR3 has 12 residues. Germline assignment: CDR1 SQVTM and CDR2 ANQGSEA. CDR3 coding DNA: TGCAGCACTTCGACAGACACCGGGGAGCTGTTTTTT. Translation: CSTSTDTGELFF.

This clone was observed a handful of times. The chain has TRBV9 and TRBJ2-2; a weak D match, TRBD2 (6 bases). This CDR3 has 14 residues. Looked up from germline, CDR1 is SGDLS and CDR2 is YYNGEE. Trimming cost V 6 bases and J 2 bases, with 11 bases left between them. The CDR3 region is CASNRGDNTGELFF. Here the CDR3 DNA reads TGTGCCAGCAATCGCGGGGATAACACCGGGGAGCTGTTTTTT.

This clone turned up a few times. CDR3 in amino acids: CASSVEQGTEAFF. Here the CDR3 DNA reads TGTGCCAGCAGCGTAGAGCAGGGGACTGAAGCTTTCTTT. The rearrangement links TRBV9 to TRBJ1-1; tentative D call: TRBD1 (6 bases). The CDR3 contains 13 residues. The V gene's germline CDR1 is SGDLS and CDR2 YYNGEE. Trimming removed 0 bases from V and 5 bases from J, with 8 bases in between.

The genes are TRBV14 and TRBJ1-1; no clear D gene. With 0 bases removed from V and 4 bases from J, the gap between germline ends came to 3 bases. The CDR3 extends over 12 amino acids. Germline CDR1 reads SGHDN; CDR2 reads FVKESK. CDR3 residues: CASSQDSTEAFF. The CDR3, as DNA: TGTGCCAGCAGCCAAGATTCCACTGAAGCTTTCTTT.

A few counts support this clone. J is TRBJ1-2 and V is TRBV9, with unresolved D. Germline V lookup: CDR1 SGDLS, CDR2 YYNGEE. The CDR3 has 13 amino acids. The V end lost 5 bases, the J end lost 6 bases, and 14 bases lay between the germline ends. The CDR3 sequence: CASSEKARHGYTF. CDR3 DNA sequence: TGTGCCAGCAGTGAAAAGGCCCGCCATGGCTACACCTTC.

This clone showed up just once. The gene calls are TRBV12-5 and TRBJ1-1; no clear D. CDR1 LGHNT and CDR2 FRNRAP come from the germline V gene. The V end was cut by 1 base, the J end by 5 bases, with 5 bases between. The CDR3 length is 12 residues. The CDR3 sequence is CASGLEGTEAFF. The DNA for the CDR3 is TGTGCTAGTGGTTTGGAAGGAACTGAAGCTTTCTTT.

This clone turned up a few times. The genes are TRBV7-2 and TRBJ1-1, with 7 bases fitting TRBD1. The germline V gene has CDR1 SGHTA and CDR2 FQGNSA. The length of the CDR3 is 15 residues. Unmatched junction bases numbered 7, after V lost 2 bases and J lost 4 bases. DNA for the CDR3: TGTGCCAGCAGCTTAACCACCGGGACAGCCACTGAAGCTTTCTTT. This gives the protein CASSLTTGTATEAFF. The full variable domain, its missing parts supplied by reference TRBV7-2 and TRBJ1-1, is GAGVSQSPSNKVTEKGKDVELRCDPISGHTALYWYRQSLGQGLEFLIYFQGNSAPDKSGLPSDRFSAERTGGSVSTLTIQRTQQEDSAVYLCASSLTTGTATEAFFGQGTRLTVV.

The V call is TRBV7-6, the J call TRBJ1-1, with D unresolved. Trimming stripped 5 bases from V and 0 bases from J, with 13 bases between. CDR1 is SGHVS, CDR2 FNYEAQ, per germline. The CDR3 length is 15 residues. CDR3 nucleotides: TGTGCCAGCAGCCAAGGTAGCCAGCTGAACACTGAAGCTTTCTTT. As protein: CASSQGSQLNTEAFF.

The chain links TRBV7-1 to TRBJ1-1; perhaps TRBD1 as D (5 bases). TRBV7-1 is assigned to the ORF class and has an uncertain function. V was shortened by 4 bases and J by 3 bases, with 9 bases between the two germline ends. The CDR3 has 13 residues. CDR3 DNA sequence: TGTGCCAGCAGCTGGGACCGCTACACTGAAGCTTTCTTT. It specifies CASSWDRYTEAFF.

This clone was counted a few times. The gene calls are TRBV6-8 and TRBJ2-3, with TRBD2 matching 8 bases. V shed 6 bases, J shed 3 bases, and the junction held 11 bases outside the gene matches. The CDR3 is 16 amino acids. CDR1 and CDR2 (germline): MNHGY, SAAAGT. The DNA for the CDR3 is TGTGCCAGCAGCCGCCTCACTAGCGGTCCTACAGATACGCAGTATTTT. This sequence encodes CASSRLTSGPTDTQYF.

This clone is medium-sized (0.01 to 0.1%) within its sample. Here the CDR3 reads CASRKGRNTGELFF. DNA for the CDR3: TGCGCCAGCAGAAAAGGACGGAACACCGGGGAGCTGTTTTTT. V gene TRBV4-1 combines with J gene TRBJ2-2; unclear D gene. CDR3 size: 14 residues. Trimming took off 6 bases at V and 1 base at J, with 9 bases between the two ends. Germline assignment: CDR1 MGHRA and CDR2 YSYEKL.